The 20 T cell receptor beta chains listed next were all sequenced from one sample in a study of blood T cell repertoires in COVID-19. Produced via immunoSEQ multiplex PCR; TCRdb's table is partial and in-frame only. The sample carries about 54,000 clones, roughly 88% recorded once. Sequenced material: peripheral blood. The source is a human donor in a cohort sampled during active COVID-19.

The chain joins TRBV7-9 to TRBJ2-3; 9 bases agree with TRBD2. Germline V lookup: CDR1 SEHNR, CDR2 FQNEAQ (reference sequence). The CDR3 has 16 amino acids. The V and J ends lost 5 bases and 7 bases, in that order; junction bases with no gene match: 13. In nucleotides, the CDR3 is TGTGCCAGCAGCAGCGGCCGGGCTAGCGGGATTCATACGCAGTATTTT. Amino acid sequence: CASSSGRASGIHTQYF.

The chain couples TRBV7-8 to TRBJ1-5; D is ambiguous. The CDR3 is made up of 15 amino acids. Germline lookup yields CDR1 SGHVS and CDR2 FQNEAQ. Trimming took 3 bases from V and 4 from J, leaving 13 bases between them. CDR3 bases: TGTGCCAGCAGCTTTGGGTCGACTAGAAATCAGCCCCAGCATTTT. Translating it yields CASSFGSTRNQPQHF.

This rearrangement joins TRBV4-1 to TRBJ2-2, with TRBD2 identical over 7 bases. Germline values: CDR1 MGHRA, CDR2 YSYEKL. The CDR3 totals 15 residues. V trimming: 4 bases; J trimming: 3 bases; junction bases outside the gene matches: 5. The CDR3 region has the DNA TGCGCCAGCAGCCTTTCGACTAGCTACACCGGGGAGCTGTTTTTT. This gives the protein CASSLSTSYTGELFF.

This clone was seen a handful of times. CDR3 nucleotide sequence: TGTGCCAGTAGTATAGAAGGAGCGGGAGGGCCGACCGGGGAGCTGTTTTTT. It specifies CASSIEGAGGPTGELFF. This rearrangement joins TRBV19 to TRBJ2-2; 10 positions match TRBD2. V dropped 0 bases and J dropped 5; count of bases not matched to a gene: 6. This CDR3 contains 17 residues. Germline CDR1 reads LNHDA; CDR2 reads SQIVND (reference sequence).

The chain is built from TRBV3-1 (or the pseudogene TRBV3-2) and TRBJ1-1, with 8 bases lining up with TRBD1. The CDR3 totals 19 residues. Germline-derived CDR1 and CDR2 are LGHDT and YNNKEL (reference sequence). V lost 3 bases and J lost 3; bases outside the gene matches: 18. CDR3 nucleotide sequence: TGTGCCAGCAGCCAGGGCAGGGGGCTTATTTTTCTTCCATACACTGAAGCTTTCTTT. It translates to CASSQGRGLIFLPYTEAFF.

The genes are TRBV7-9 and TRBJ2-3, with 14 bases lining up with TRBD2. V lost 5 bases and J lost 14; bases outside the gene matches: 21. The length of the CDR3 is 18 residues. Germline CDR1 is SEHNR and CDR2 is FQNEAQ (reference sequence). The CDR3 nucleotides are TGTGCCAGCAGCCCCTCCTCGCGACTAGCGGGAGGGGAGGATTCGGGGTATTTT. Residues: CASSPSSRLAGGEDSGYF.

The rearrangement joins TRBV14 to TRBJ2-3; D perhaps matches TRBD2 (5 bases). Germline V CDR1 and CDR2: SGHDN, FVKESK. Between the trimmed V and J ends, which lost 3 bases and 1 base, there was a span of 14 bases. CDR3 size: 16 residues. The CDR3 protein is CASSQRRTGRTDTQYF. The CDR3, as DNA: TGTGCCAGCAGCCAGAGAAGGACTGGACGCACAGATACGCAGTATTTT.

The rearrangement uses TRBV9 and TRBJ2-3, with 11 bases that match TRBD1. This CDR3 comprises 15 residues. The trim removed 0 bases at V and 4 bases at J, leaving 1 base unmatched. CDR1 and CDR2 (germline): SGDLS, YYNGEE. CDR3 loop: CASSVEGQGADTQYF. The CDR3 DNA reads TGTGCCAGCAGCGTAGAGGGACAGGGGGCAGATACGCAGTATTTT.

The gene calls are TRBV5-1 and TRBJ1-2; no clear D gene. CDR3 size: 14 residues. Germline V lookup: CDR1 SGHRS, CDR2 YFSETQ. With 0 bases removed from V and 3 bases from J, the gap between germline ends came to 9 bases. CDR3: CASSLAGVDYGYTF. For the CDR3, the DNA is TGCGCCAGCAGCTTGGCCGGAGTGGACTATGGCTACACCTTC.

The V gene is TRBV18, the J gene TRBJ1-4; 8 bases align to TRBD1. The V segment lost 1 base and the J segment 7 bases; nucleotides outside the gene matches: 8. Germline CDR1 is KGHSH and CDR2 is LQKENI. The CDR3 contains 16 residues. CDR3 residues: CASSPRQGAQVEKLFF. The CDR3 region has the DNA TGTGCCAGCTCACCACGGCAGGGGGCACAAGTTGAAAAACTGTTTTTT.

The gene calls are TRBV2 and TRBJ1-4; the D gene is possibly TRBD1 (5 bases). CDR1 is SNHLY, CDR2 FYNNEI, per germline. The CDR3 runs 12 residues. V lost 10 bases, J lost 4 bases, and 10 bases lay in between. In DNA form, the CDR3 reads TGTGCCACCCGGACATTTAATGAAAAACTGTTTTTT. This sequence encodes CATRTFNEKLFF.

The chain combines TRBV25-1 with TRBJ2-1; no clear D gene. Germline CDR1 is MGHDK and CDR2 is SYGVNS. The CDR3 contains 14 residues. The V end lost 1 base, the J end lost 8 bases, and 12 bases lay between the germline ends. CDR3 nucleotides: TGTGCCAGCAGTGAATTCAGTCTGTTGGATGAGCAGTTCTTC. Translated, it gives CASSEFSLLDEQFF.

This clone was counted once. The V gene is TRBV5-4, the J gene TRBJ1-1; the D gene is possibly TRBD1 (5 bases). V was clipped by 4 bases and J by 3 bases, with 13 bases between them. This CDR3 spans 14 amino acids. The germline V gene has CDR1 SGHNT and CDR2 YYREEE (reference sequence). The CDR3 DNA follows: TGTGCCAGCAGCCCGGAGGCGGGGCACACTGAAGCTTTCTTT. This sequence encodes CASSPEAGHTEAFF.

This sequence joins TRBV10-3 and TRBJ2-3, with D perhaps TRBD1 (5 bases). CDR3 length: 14 residues. The V end was cut by 8 bases, the J end by 5 bases, with 17 bases between. Germline lookup yields CDR1 ENHRY and CDR2 SYGVKD. Written as DNA, the CDR3 is TGTGCCATCGGCGCGCCCACCCAGGGAGATACGCAGTATTTT. Residues: CAIGAPTQGDTQYF.

The chain combines TRBV9 with TRBJ2-7, with TRBD1 matching 11 bases. CDR1 SGDLS and CDR2 YYNGEE come from the germline V gene. With V trimmed by 4 bases and J by 5 bases, 11 bases remained unmatched. The length of the CDR3 is 16 residues. The CDR3 DNA sequence: TGTGCCAGCAGCCCTTCGGACAGGGGGCTAAGGCACGAGCAGTACTTC. Translating gives CASSPSDRGLRHEQYF.

V usage is TRBV5-6 and J usage is TRBJ2-3, with 8 bases identical to TRBD1. The ends lost 4 bases at V and 1 base at J; junction bases unmatched: 11. The CDR3 extends over 17 amino acids. Germline V gene sequence: CDR1 SGHDT, CDR2 YYEEEE. CDR3 sequence (DNA): TGTGCCAGCAGCCCGGGAGCCAGGGGGCCTCGCACAGATACGCAGTATTTT. The encoded protein is CASSPGARGPRTDTQYF.

The chain is built from TRBV11-3 and TRBJ2-3; 8 nucleotides line up with TRBD2. Germline V CDR1 and CDR2: SGHNT, YENEEA. The V segment lost 5 bases and the J segment 5 bases; nucleotides outside the gene matches: 12. This CDR3 contains 16 residues. The CDR3 reads CASSAGGLSRGDTQYF. CDR3 DNA: TGTGCCAGCAGCGCGGGAGGCTTATCGCGTGGAGATACGCAGTATTTT.

The chain couples TRBV18 to TRBJ2-7, with TRBD2 matching 7 bases. The CDR3 is 15 amino acids. CDR1 is KGHSH, CDR2 LQKENI, per germline. Unmatched junction bases numbered 11, after V lost 3 bases and J lost 6 bases. The CDR3 here is CASSPYSGRGGEQYF. CDR3 sequence (DNA): TGTGCCAGCTCACCTTACTCCGGACGCGGGGGCGAGCAGTACTTC.

The V gene is TRBV20-1, the J gene TRBJ2-1, with 11 nucleotides matching TRBD2. The CDR3 sequence is 16 residues long. Per the germline V gene, CDR1 is DFQATT and CDR2 is SNEGSKA (reference sequence). Trimming cost V 3 bases and J 8 bases; bases outside gene matches: 12. DNA for the CDR3: TGCAGTGCTAGTGTCCCGCGGACTAGCGGGTTCGATGAGCAGTTCTTC. This codes for CSASVPRTSGFDEQFF.

The chain recombines TRBV6-4 with TRBJ2-3; D is ambiguous. The CDR3 spans 14 residues. V shed 5 bases and J shed 4 bases, with 13 bases lying between them. The germline CDR1 and CDR2 sequences are MRHNA and SNTAGT. The CDR3 DNA reads as TGTGCCAGCAGTCCGTCAGGTGAAGCAGATACGCAGTATTTT. The encoded protein is CASSPSGEADTQYF.